These T cell receptor beta chains were read from a single sample in a study of CD8 T cells in ankylosing spondylitis. Each CDR3 protein gets one entry after TCRdb re-called the 5' RACE reads with MiXCR. The table records around 150,000 distinct CDR3 sequences, around 17% of them present only once. Sequenced sample: blood, either unsorted or a sorted T cell fraction (not recorded which). Receptors originate from a male donor with ankylosing spondylitis or in good health (not recorded which). Each CDR3 is given with its conserved first and last residue. Each record gives: V gene, J gene, CDR3 protein.

>TRBV20-1|TRBJ2-5
CRAASQETQYF
>TRBV12-3/TRBV12-4|TRBJ1-3
CASSFLGSGNTIYF
>TRBV20-1|TRBJ1-1
CSARNWTGMNTEAFF
>TRBV5-1|TRBJ1-2
CASSPLVITTDNYGYTF
>TRBV28|TRBJ1-2
CASSSFDRDYGYTF
>TRBV6-1|TRBJ2-2
CASRHGRTNTGELFF
>TRBV29-1|TRBJ2-3
CSAVLGGTDTQYF
>TRBV30|TRBJ2-3
CAWSDAIAGGDLDTQYF
>TRBV7-2|TRBJ2-1
CASSSSAAGLNYNEQFF
>TRBV5-1|TRBJ2-5
CASSLSPTEETQYF
>TRBV5-1|TRBJ2-3
CASSLVTSGLDTDTQYF
>TRBV5-6|TRBJ2-1
CASSSPGYNEQFF
>TRBV3-1|TRBJ1-2
CASSPTHDRASLYGYTF
>TRBV7-2|TRBJ1-2
CASSLVGGSYGYTF
>TRBV24-1|TRBJ1-5
CATSEPGVVQPQHF
>TRBV15|TRBJ2-2
CATSRGSIRDTGELFF
>TRBV6-2/TRBV6-3|TRBJ1-5
CASSERTGGANQPQHF